These T cell receptor beta chains were read from a single sample in a study of PD-1 blockade in classical Hodgkin lymphoma. Repertoires were generated with immunoSEQ multiplex PCR, while TCRdb's copy carries only in-frame clones and drops some. This sample has about 21,000 clones; approximately 85% occur once, and the top ten carry 13%. Sequenced here: peripheral blood mononuclear cells (PBMCs), sampled before the fourth cycle of nivolumab. Receptors originate from a human donor with classical Hodgkin lymphoma. The CDR3 runs from the conserved cysteine through the conserved F or W. Each record gives: J gene, D gene, clone size, V gene, CDR3 protein, CDR3 DNA. The D gene is left open where the match is weak. Rows give clone size only sometimes, using once, few, many, or a class for an expanded clone.

j_gene: TRBJ1-1
d_gene: TRBD1
abundance: -
v_gene: TRBV27
CDR3aa: CASSLSIHRGRTEAFF
CDR3nt: TGTGCCAGCAGTTTATCGATACACAGGGGGAGGACTGAAGCTTTCTTT

j_gene: TRBJ2-7
d_gene: -
abundance: once
v_gene: TRBV6-1
CDR3aa: CASSEFTRSSYEQYF
CDR3nt: TGTGCCAGCAGTGAATTTACCAGGAGCTCCTACGAGCAGTACTTC

j_gene: TRBJ2-1
d_gene: -
abundance: -
v_gene: TRBV19
CDR3aa: CASSSSGWSSYNEQFF
CDR3nt: TGTGCCAGTAGCTCCTCAGGCTGGAGCTCCTACAATGAGCAGTTCTTC

j_gene: TRBJ2-7
d_gene: TRBD1
abundance: -
v_gene: TRBV6-1
CDR3aa: CASRLQGMTYEQYF
CDR3nt: TGTGCCAGCAGGCTACAGGGGATGACCTACGAGCAGTACTTC

j_gene: TRBJ2-3
d_gene: TRBD2
abundance: -
v_gene: TRBV15
CDR3aa: CATSRESPGLAVTDTQYF
CDR3nt: TGTGCCACCAGCAGAGAGAGCCCGGGACTAGCGGTCACAGATACGCAGTATTTT

j_gene: TRBJ2-7
d_gene: TRBD1
abundance: -
v_gene: TRBV6-5
CDR3aa: CASSLGQGGYEQYF
CDR3nt: TGTGCCAGCAGTCTCGGACAGGGTGGCTACGAGCAGTACTTC

j_gene: TRBJ2-7
d_gene: -
abundance: -
v_gene: TRBV2
CDR3aa: CASGSFLSREQYF
CDR3nt: TGTGCCAGCGGATCCTTCCTATCCCGCGAGCAGTACTTC

j_gene: TRBJ2-3
d_gene: TRBD1
abundance: -
v_gene: TRBV19
CDR3aa: CASTPDRALTDTQYF
CDR3nt: TGTGCCAGCACTCCCGACAGGGCCCTAACAGATACGCAGTATTTT

j_gene: TRBJ2-4
d_gene: TRBD2
abundance: -
v_gene: TRBV7-8
CDR3aa: CASSPPGGTGNIQYF
CDR3nt: TGTGCCAGCAGCCCTCCCGGGGGGACTGGAAACATTCAGTACTTC

j_gene: TRBJ2-5
d_gene: -
abundance: -
v_gene: TRBV7-6
CDR3aa: CASSLVDETQYF
CDR3nt: TGTGCCAGCAGCTTAGTTGACGAGACCCAGTACTTC

j_gene: TRBJ1-2
d_gene: -
abundance: -
v_gene: TRBV7-2
CDR3aa: CASSLAVSGNYGYTF
CDR3nt: TGTGCCAGCAGCTTAGCGGTATCCGGTAACTATGGCTACACCTTC

j_gene: TRBJ2-1
d_gene: TRBD2
abundance: -
v_gene: TRBV6-4
CDR3aa: CASSDRRGGAQDEQFF
CDR3nt: TGTGCCAGCAGTGACAGACGCGGGGGGGCTCAGGATGAGCAGTTCTTC

j_gene: TRBJ1-1
d_gene: -
abundance: -
v_gene: TRBV5-1
CDR3aa: CASSLSGAGAFF
CDR3nt: TGCGCCAGCAGCTTGTCAGGGGCTGGGGCTTTCTTT

j_gene: TRBJ2-3
d_gene: -
abundance: -
v_gene: TRBV11-3
CDR3aa: CASSLAFTDTQYF
CDR3nt: TGTGCCAGCAGCTTAGCCTTCACAGATACGCAGTATTTT

j_gene: TRBJ1-1
d_gene: -
abundance: -
v_gene: TRBV27
CDR3aa: CASSFGARGTEAFF
CDR3nt: TGTGCCAGCAGTTTCGGGGCTCGGGGCACTGAAGCTTTCTTT

j_gene: TRBJ2-3
d_gene: TRBD1
abundance: -
v_gene: TRBV7-2
CDR3aa: CASSLGQGSTDTQYF
CDR3nt: TGTGCCAGCAGCTTAGGACAGGGCAGCACAGATACGCAGTATTTT

j_gene: TRBJ2-2
d_gene: TRBD2
abundance: -
v_gene: TRBV19
CDR3aa: CASSIGGRGGELFF
CDR3nt: TGTGCCAGTAGTATAGGAGGGAGGGGCGGGGAGCTGTTTTTT

j_gene: TRBJ1-4
d_gene: -
abundance: -
v_gene: TRBV18
CDR3aa: CASSPGQALEKLFF
CDR3nt: TGTGCCAGCTCACCGGGCCAGGCCCTCGAAAAACTGTTTTTT

j_gene: TRBJ1-1
d_gene: -
abundance: -
v_gene: TRBV6-5
CDR3aa: CASKIGAGNAEAFF
CDR3nt: TGTGCCAGCAAGATAGGTGCAGGGAACGCTGAAGCTTTCTTT

j_gene: TRBJ1-1
d_gene: TRBD1
abundance: -
v_gene: TRBV5-1
CDR3aa: CASSQYRGNTEAFF
CDR3nt: TGCGCCAGCAGCCAATACAGGGGGAACACTGAAGCTTTCTTT

j_gene: TRBJ2-7
d_gene: TRBD1
abundance: -
v_gene: TRBV28
CDR3aa: CASSLTPGQPYSYEQYF
CDR3nt: TGTGCCAGCAGTTTAACGCCGGGACAGCCTTACTCCTACGAGCAGTACTTC

j_gene: TRBJ2-1
d_gene: TRBD1
abundance: -
v_gene: TRBV4-3
CDR3aa: CASSQETGGVEQFF
CDR3nt: TGCGCCAGCAGCCAAGAAACAGGGGGAGTTGAGCAGTTCTTC

j_gene: TRBJ2-7
d_gene: TRBD2
abundance: -
v_gene: TRBV7-2
CDR3aa: CASSPRLAGTYEQYF
CDR3nt: TGTGCCAGCAGCCCACGACTAGCGGGGACCTACGAGCAGTACTTC

j_gene: TRBJ2-1
d_gene: TRBD1
abundance: -
v_gene: TRBV6-5
CDR3aa: CASSYGPGGYNEQFF
CDR3nt: TGTGCCAGCAGTTACGGCCCAGGGGGTTACAATGAGCAGTTCTTC

j_gene: TRBJ1-4
d_gene: -
abundance: -
v_gene: TRBV30
CDR3aa: CAYTVWSSNEKLFF
CDR3nt: TGTGCTTATACAGTTTGGTCGTCTAATGAAAAACTGTTTTTT

j_gene: TRBJ2-3
d_gene: -
abundance: -
v_gene: TRBV6-5
CDR3aa: CASRKGTTDTQYF
CDR3nt: TGTGCCAGCAGAAAGGGAACGACAGATACGCAGTATTTT

j_gene: TRBJ1-5
d_gene: -
abundance: -
v_gene: TRBV5-6
CDR3aa: CASSLGGPNSNQPQHF
CDR3nt: TGTGCCAGCAGCTTGGGGGGACCCAATAGCAATCAGCCCCAGCATTTT

j_gene: TRBJ2-3
d_gene: -
abundance: -
v_gene: TRBV4-2
CDR3aa: CASSQGGTYSDTQYF
CDR3nt: TGTGCCAGCAGCCAAGGAGGGACTTACTCAGATACGCAGTATTTT

j_gene: TRBJ1-4
d_gene: -
abundance: -
v_gene: TRBV5-1
CDR3aa: CASSYRQATTNEKLFF
CDR3nt: TGCGCCAGCAGCTATAGACAGGCCACAACTAATGAAAAACTGTTTTTT

j_gene: TRBJ2-5
d_gene: -
abundance: -
v_gene: TRBV2
CDR3aa: CASSERQPQETQYF
CDR3nt: TGTGCCAGCAGTGAGAGACAGCCCCAAGAGACCCAGTACTTC

j_gene: TRBJ2-5
d_gene: TRBD2
abundance: -
v_gene: TRBV9
CDR3aa: CASSAGGWGETQYF
CDR3nt: TGTGCCAGCAGCGCGGGAGGGTGGGGAGAGACCCAGTACTTC

j_gene: TRBJ2-7
d_gene: -
abundance: -
v_gene: TRBV21-1
CDR3aa: CASSYKAAEQYF
CDR3nt: TGTGCCAGCAGCTACAAGGCTGCCGAGCAGTACTTC

j_gene: TRBJ2-4
d_gene: -
abundance: once
v_gene: TRBV11-2
CDR3aa: CASSLEGWHIQYF
CDR3nt: TGTGCCAGCAGCTTAGAGGGGTGGCACATTCAGTACTTC

j_gene: TRBJ2-3
d_gene: TRBD2
abundance: -
v_gene: TRBV7-2
CDR3aa: CASSLLESGIPYF
CDR3nt: TGTGCCAGCAGCTTGCTCGAGAGCGGGATTCCGTATTTT

j_gene: TRBJ2-1
d_gene: TRBD2
abundance: -
v_gene: TRBV5-1
CDR3aa: CASSLVLAGANEQFF
CDR3nt: TGCGCCAGCAGCTTGGTGCTAGCGGGGGCCAATGAGCAGTTCTTC

j_gene: TRBJ2-1
d_gene: -
abundance: -
v_gene: TRBV12-5
CDR3aa: CASGHDRNNEQFF
CDR3nt: TGTGCTAGTGGACACGACAGGAACAATGAGCAGTTCTTC

j_gene: TRBJ2-1
d_gene: -
abundance: -
v_gene: TRBV10-2
CDR3aa: CASRRLLLTYEQFF
CDR3nt: TGCGCCAGCAGGAGGTTGCTCCTGACGTATGAGCAGTTCTTC

j_gene: TRBJ1-1
d_gene: -
abundance: -
v_gene: TRBV20-1
CDR3aa: CSASRQIEAFF
CDR3nt: TGCAGTGCTAGTCGACAGATTGAAGCTTTCTTT

j_gene: TRBJ1-4
d_gene: -
abundance: -
v_gene: TRBV9
CDR3aa: CASSVVGATNEKLFF
CDR3nt: TGTGCCAGCAGCGTAGTGGGGGCGACTAATGAAAAACTGTTTTTT

j_gene: TRBJ2-7
d_gene: TRBD1
abundance: -
v_gene: TRBV10-3
CDR3aa: CAIRTGGRVNEQYF
CDR3nt: TGTGCCATCAGAACAGGGGGCAGGGTAAACGAGCAGTACTTC

j_gene: TRBJ2-7
d_gene: -
abundance: -
v_gene: TRBV5-1
CDR3aa: CASSRDHSYEQYF
CDR3nt: TGCGCCAGCAGCAGGGACCACTCCTACGAGCAGTACTTC

j_gene: TRBJ2-7
d_gene: -
abundance: few
v_gene: TRBV2
CDR3aa: CASSGPGLAYEQYF
CDR3nt: TGTGCCAGCAGTGGCCCGGGTTTAGCCTACGAGCAGTACTTC

j_gene: TRBJ1-5
d_gene: -
abundance: -
v_gene: TRBV18
CDR3aa: CASSTGNQPQHF
CDR3nt: TGTGCCAGCTCGACAGGCAATCAGCCCCAGCATTTT

j_gene: TRBJ1-2
d_gene: -
abundance: once
v_gene: TRBV5-1
CDR3aa: CASSLTGTYGYTF
CDR3nt: TGCGCCAGCAGCTTGACAGGAACCTATGGCTACACCTTC

j_gene: TRBJ2-3
d_gene: -
abundance: once
v_gene: TRBV6-5
CDR3aa: CASSRDITSTDTQYF
CDR3nt: TGTGCCAGCAGTAGGGACATAACTAGCACAGATACGCAGTATTTT

j_gene: TRBJ1-5
d_gene: TRBD1
abundance: -
v_gene: TRBV7-2
CDR3aa: CASSLAGTDSNQPQHF
CDR3nt: TGTGCCAGCAGCTTAGCGGGGACAGATAGCAATCAGCCCCAGCATTTT

j_gene: TRBJ1-1
d_gene: -
abundance: -
v_gene: TRBV6-5
CDR3aa: CASIAGWNTEAFF
CDR3nt: TGTGCCAGCATAGCAGGTTGGAACACTGAAGCTTTCTTT

j_gene: TRBJ2-7
d_gene: TRBD1
abundance: -
v_gene: TRBV9
CDR3aa: CASSPTGGYEQYF
CDR3nt: TGTGCCAGCAGCCCAACAGGGGGCTACGAGCAGTACTTC

j_gene: TRBJ2-7
d_gene: -
abundance: -
v_gene: TRBV5-5
CDR3aa: CASSFNGGWDEQYF
CDR3nt: TGTGCCAGCAGCTTTAATGGGGGCTGGGACGAGCAGTACTTC

j_gene: TRBJ1-2
d_gene: -
abundance: -
v_gene: TRBV7-2
CDR3aa: CASSLEVRTPYGYTF
CDR3nt: TGTGCCAGCAGCTTAGAGGTTAGGACTCCCTATGGCTACACCTTC

j_gene: TRBJ2-7
d_gene: TRBD2
abundance: -
v_gene: TRBV4-2
CDR3aa: CASSQVRGTRENEQYF
CDR3nt: TGTGCCAGCAGCCAAGTTAGGGGGACTAGGGAAAACGAGCAGTACTTC

j_gene: TRBJ2-7
d_gene: TRBD1
abundance: -
v_gene: TRBV19
CDR3aa: CASSIGDRSYEQYF
CDR3nt: TGTGCCAGTAGTATTGGGGACAGATCCTACGAGCAGTACTTC

j_gene: TRBJ1-6
d_gene: -
abundance: -
v_gene: TRBV28
CDR3aa: CASSSQEGHNSPLHF
CDR3nt: TGTGCCAGCAGTTCACAGGAGGGTCATAATTCACCCCTCCACTTT

j_gene: TRBJ2-3
d_gene: TRBD2
abundance: few
v_gene: TRBV10-3
CDR3aa: CAISGSGGGGTDTQYF
CDR3nt: TGTGCCATCAGCGGGAGCGGGGGTGGGGGCACAGATACGCAGTATTTT

j_gene: TRBJ2-5
d_gene: -
abundance: -
v_gene: TRBV5-1
CDR3aa: CASSLGGGETQYF
CDR3nt: TGCGCCAGCAGCTTGGGGGGAGGAGAGACCCAGTACTTC